The present TCR beta chain was sequenced within a study of T-cell memory formation after mild COVID-19. Overall study results and limits: The finding that pre-infection memory included some responding clones suggested that cross-reactive memory joined.

TCRdb reprocessed the 5' RACE reads via MiXCR and lists one record per CDR3 protein. This table has almost 350,000 distinct CDR3 sequences, 20% appearing once. In the case of this clonotype: The antigen is not known.

The TCR comes from a man younger than 30 who had mild COVID-19 (a few samples of this study predate the infection). Cell type and time point are not known. Input material: PBMCs or a T cell subset sorted from them (not recorded which).

The CDR3 here is CASSLAPQNTEAFF. CDR3 nucleotide sequence: TGTGCCAGCAGCTTAGCACCGCAGAACACTGAAGCTTTCTTT. V is TRBV7-8 and J is TRBJ1-1, with D unresolved. This CDR3 has 14 amino acids. Looked up from germline, CDR1 is SGHVS and CDR2 is FQNEAQ. The V end lost 0 bases, the J end lost 1 base, and 6 bases lay between the germline ends.